The 5 T cell receptor beta chains below all came from one sample that was sequenced in a study of OX40 agonist ivuxolimab in advanced cancers. Sequencing was performed with immunoSEQ multiplex PCR; in TCRdb, only in-frame clones are kept and a portion is missing. The table shows fewer than 100,000 clones, with roughly nine tenths occurring only once. The sequences come from CD4+ or CD8+ T cells sorted from blood, collected in a trial of the OX40 agonist ivuxolimab. These receptors came from an adult with an advanced solid tumor such as melanoma, head and neck, liver or kidney cancer.

The chain recombines TRBV4-2 with TRBJ2-5; D ambiguous. The V end was cut by 0 bases, the J end by 2 bases, with 13 bases between. CDR1 LGHNA and CDR2 YNFKEQ come from the germline V gene. The CDR3 runs 16 residues. The CDR3, as DNA: TGTGCCAGCAGCCAAGATTTGGCCAGAGAACAAGAGACCCAGTACTTC. It encodes CASSQDLAREQETQYF.

This rearrangement joins TRBV13 to TRBJ2-5; 8 positions match TRBD2. Looked up from germline, CDR1 is PRHDT and CDR2 is FYEKMQ (reference sequence). The junction had 10 bases not matched to a gene; V was cut back by 5 bases and J by 5 bases. CDR3 length: 15 residues. CDR3 loop: CASSMRRSGSETQYF. The CDR3 region has the DNA TGTGCCAGCAGCATGCGACGGAGCGGGAGCGAGACCCAGTACTTC. Looking up the rest from reference TRBV13 and TRBJ2-5 gives the full variable domain: AAGVIQSPRHLIKEKRETATLKCYPIPRHDTVYWYQQGPGQDPQFLISFYEKMQSDKGSIPDRFSAQQFSDYHSELNMSSLELGDSALYFCASSMRRSGSETQYFGPGTRLLVL.

The J gene is TRBJ2-1, the V gene TRBV29-1, with a weak D call TRBD1 (6 bases). The CDR3 totals 11 residues. In germline, CDR1 is SQVTM, CDR2 ANQGSEA. Trimming took 8 bases from V and 7 from J, leaving 12 bases between them. The CDR3 sequence is CSQNQGNEQFF. As DNA, the CDR3 is TGCAGCCAAAACCAGGGGAATGAGCAGTTCTTC.

V usage is TRBV19 and J usage is TRBJ1-5; 7 bases are shared with TRBD1. Germline V gene data show CDR1 as LNHDA and CDR2 as SQIVND (reference sequence). CDR3 length equals 16 residues. Losses at the gene ends were 9 bases for V and 0 bases for J; bases not matched to a gene: 11. The CDR3 DNA reads as TGTGCCAGCCGAAGCGACAGGGTCTATAGCAATCAGCCCCAGCATTTT. Encoded protein: CASRSDRVYSNQPQHF.

V and J are TRBV6-4 and TRBJ2-1, with D tentatively TRBD2 (5 bases). V was clipped by 2 bases and J by 0 bases, with 5 bases between them. Germline CDR1 MRHNA, CDR2 SNTAGT. This CDR3 contains 14 residues. The CDR3 nucleotides are TGTGCCAGCAGTGACGGGAGCTCCTACAATGAGCAGTTCTTC. Its protein product is CASSDGSSYNEQFF.